The 24 T cell receptor beta chains presented below share a single source sample, sequenced in a study of control samples from healthy donors and cancer patients. The table came from immunoSEQ multiplex PCR; TCRdb's copy has only in-frame clones and leaves some out. This sample carries about 28,000 clones, roughly 89% of them seen once, and the ten largest clones take more than 1.5%. The material sequenced was PBMCs. The receptor set was obtained from a woman in her thirties or forties with lung cancer.

This chain connects TRBV5-6 to TRBJ1-1; a weak D match, TRBD1 (5 bases). From germline, CDR1 is SGHDT and CDR2 YYEEEE. The CDR3 has 14 amino acids. Deletions cut 1 base from V and 5 bases from J, with 12 bases between. The CDR3 loop is CASSLNRGWTEAFF. In nucleotides, the CDR3 is TGTGCCAGCAGCTTGAATAGGGGATGGACTGAAGCTTTCTTT.

The chain links TRBV30 to TRBJ1-2; weak D call: TRBD1 (5 bases). The CDR3 totals 13 residues. With 0 bases removed from V and 5 bases from J, the gap between germline ends came to 10 bases. Germline V gene sequence: CDR1 GTSNPN, CDR2 SVGIG (reference sequence). The CDR3 DNA sequence: TGTGCCTGGAGTGTAGGCGGGGGTTATGGCTACACCTTC. It codes for CAWSVGGGYGYTF.

V gene TRBV27 combines with J gene TRBJ2-3; D tentatively fits TRBD1 or TRBD2 (6 bases each). There are 13 residues in the CDR3. With 8 bases removed from V and 4 bases from J, the gap between germline ends came to 13 bases. The germline gives CDR1 MNHEY, CDR2 SMNVEV (reference sequence). CDR3 DNA sequence: TGTGCCAGCTGGGGGGCAGGGGCAGATACGCAGTATTTT. It is translated as CASWGAGADTQYF.

The chain links TRBV18 to TRBJ1-2, with a possible D match to TRBD1 (5 bases). V was pared by 8 bases and J by 4 bases, with 14 bases between. Germline CDR1 reads KGHSH; CDR2 reads LQKENI. CDR3 size: 13 residues. CDR3 in amino acids: CASRRQGGYGYTF. The CDR3, as DNA: TGTGCCAGCCGTCGCCAGGGCGGCTATGGCTACACCTTC.

This clone was observed a single time. This chain links TRBV27 with TRBJ1-1; D not resolved. Germline V gives CDR1 MNHEY, CDR2 SMNVEV (reference sequence). The V and J ends lost 2 bases and 6 bases respectively, with 10 bases between them. This CDR3 is built from 13 residues. The CDR3 reads CASSLGRTAEAFF. The CDR3 coding sequence is TGTGCCAGCAGTTTAGGAAGGACGGCTGAAGCTTTCTTT.

This clone appeared a few times. The chain carries TRBV4-3 and TRBJ1-1; D is ambiguous. Trimming pared 4 bases from V and 1 base from J, leaving 16 bases between. Germline V gene data show CDR1 as LGHNA and CDR2 as YSLEER. The CDR3 is 16 amino acids. The CDR3 region has the DNA TGCGCCAGCAGCCGCGTTTTAAGTAGGTCGAACACTGAAGCTTTCTTT. Residues: CASSRVLSRSNTEAFF.

The chain recombines TRBV19 with TRBJ2-1; 9 bases map to TRBD1. After removal of 4 bases from V and 8 bases from J, the junction contained 6 bases not matched to a gene. The CDR3 extends over 14 amino acids. Germline CDR1 reads LNHDA; CDR2 reads SQIVND (reference sequence). CDR3 nucleotide sequence: TGTGCCAGTAGTAACAGGGGGCTGGAGGATGAGCAGTTCTTC. Translation gives CASSNRGLEDEQFF.

The chain is built from TRBV28 and TRBJ2-7, with TRBD1 as a possible D gene (5 bases). The V and J ends lost 7 bases and 0 bases respectively, with 13 bases between them. This CDR3 is 14 amino acids long. CDR1 MDHEN and CDR2 SYDVKM come from the germline V gene. The CDR3 loop reads CASTRADSSYEQYF. In DNA, the CDR3 is TGTGCCAGCACCAGGGCAGATTCCTCCTACGAGCAGTACTTC.

The chain has TRBV27 and TRBJ1-6; 8 bases are a match to TRBD1. Germline trimming cut 7 bases from V and 6 bases from J; bases unmatched to any gene: 5. CDR3 length equals 14 residues. CDR1 and CDR2 (germline): MNHEY, SMNVEV (reference sequence). The CDR3 DNA sequence: TGTGCCAGCACTCGACAGGGGTTTAATTCACCCCTCCACTTT. The encoded protein is CASTRQGFNSPLHF.

V gene TRBV11-2 combines with J gene TRBJ1-2; TRBD1 is a possible D gene (5 bases). Germline CDR1 SGHAT, CDR2 FQNNGV. With 5 bases removed from V and 7 bases from J, the gap between germline ends came to 14 bases. The CDR3 extends over 13 amino acids. DNA for the CDR3: TGTGCCAGCAGCCCGCCGGGGACCCCTGGCTACACCTTC. The encoded protein is CASSPPGTPGYTF.

This chain links TRBV12-3 or TRBV12-4 with TRBJ1-2, with D possibly being TRBD1 (5 bases). Between the trimmed V and J ends, which lost 4 bases and 7 bases, there was a span of 7 bases. The CDR3 spans 11 residues. The CDR3 DNA sequence: TGTGCCAGCAGTTCAGGGCCTGGCTACACCTTC. Encoded protein: CASSSGPGYTF.

V gene TRBV5-1 combines with J gene TRBJ1-1; 9 nucleotides line up with TRBD1. The V segment lost 1 base and the J segment 3 bases; nucleotides outside the gene matches: 1. Germline assignment: CDR1 SGHRS and CDR2 YFSETQ. The CDR3 has 14 residues. CDR3 protein: CASSLWDRDTEAFF. The CDR3 DNA reads TGCGCCAGCAGCTTGTGGGACAGGGACACTGAAGCTTTCTTT.

The genes are TRBV28 and TRBJ2-2, with no clear D. Germline V gene sequence: CDR1 MDHEN, CDR2 SYDVKM. Trimming took 5 bases from V and 3 from J, leaving 7 bases between them. This CDR3 comprises 13 residues. The DNA of the CDR3 is TGTGCCAGCAGTCTCCCGGACACCGGGGAGCTGTTTTTT. Encoded protein: CASSLPDTGELFF.

This chain links TRBV27 with TRBJ2-5; 11 bases match TRBD1. From germline, CDR1 is MNHEY and CDR2 SMNVEV (reference sequence). The length of the CDR3 is 15 residues. V dropped 6 bases and J dropped 4; count of bases not matched to a gene: 7. CDR3 nucleotide sequence: TGTGCCAGCAGAACGGGACAGGGGGTCTTAGAGACCCAGTACTTC. As protein: CASRTGQGVLETQYF.

The chain has TRBV7-9 and TRBJ2-7, with a possible D match to TRBD2 (5 bases). V was pared by 5 bases and J by 3 bases, with 11 bases between. Germline V gives CDR1 SEHNR, CDR2 FQNEAQ (reference sequence). The CDR3 totals 13 residues. The CDR3 is CASSRTGVYEQYF. CDR3 bases: TGTGCCAGCAGCCGAACCGGGGTCTACGAGCAGTACTTC.

The chain joins TRBV3-1 (or the pseudogene TRBV3-2) to TRBJ1-1; TRBD1 aligns across 7 bases. The CDR3 runs to 13 residues. Unmatched junction bases numbered 4, after V lost 2 bases and J lost 7 bases. CDR1 is LGHDT and CDR2 is YNNKEL in the germline V gene (reference sequence). CDR3 in amino acids: CASSQRRDSEAFF. CDR3 in DNA: TGTGCCAGCAGCCAACGGCGGGACAGTGAAGCTTTCTTT.

The CDR3 DNA reads TGTGCCAGCAGCGCCCGTCGGGGGCTTACTAATGAAAAACTGTTTTTT. Protein sequence: CASSARRGLTNEKLFF. This rearrangement joins TRBV7-9 to TRBJ1-4, with D possibly being TRBD1 (6 bases). The CDR3 sequence is 16 residues long. V was pared by 5 bases and J by 2 bases, with 15 bases between. Germline V CDR1 and CDR2: SEHNR, FQNEAQ (reference sequence). The full variable domain, in which reference TRBV7-9 and TRBJ1-4 provide the parts outside the CDR3, is DTGVSQNPRHKITKRGQNVTFRCDPISEHNRLYWYRQTLGQGPEFLTYFQNEAQLEKSRLLSDRFSAERPKGSFSTLEIQRTEQGDSAMYLCASSARRGLTNEKLFFGSGTQLSVL.

V gene TRBV7-6 combines with J gene TRBJ2-2; no firm D call. The V gene lost 5 bases and the J gene lost 0 bases, with 13 bases spanning the gap. Germline CDR1 SGHVS, CDR2 FNYEAQ. CDR3 length: 16 amino acids. The CDR3 nucleotides are TGTGCCAGCAGCCCGAGACGGGTATCGAACACCGGGGAGCTGTTTTTT. Translating it yields CASSPRRVSNTGELFF. Full variable domain (outside the CDR3, taken from reference TRBV7-6 and TRBJ2-2): GAGVSQSPRYKVTKRGQDVALRCDPISGHVSLYWYRQALGQGPEFLTYFNYEAQQDKSGLPNDRFSAERPEGSISTLTIQRTEQRDSAMYRCASSPRRVSNTGELFFGEGSRLTVL.

This chain joins TRBV19 and TRBJ2-1; 7 nucleotides agree with TRBD1. CDR3 length: 13 residues. Germline V gene lookup returns CDR1 LNHDA and CDR2 SQIVND (reference sequence). The CDR3 here is CAAGGISYNEQFF. CDR3 DNA: TGTGCAGCAGGGGGTATTTCCTACAATGAGCAGTTCTTC.

This chain uses TRBV4-2 with TRBJ2-7; tentative D call: TRBD1 (5 bases). The CDR3 has 14 residues. V gave up 1 base and J gave up 7 bases, with 14 bases separating them. Per the germline V gene, CDR1 is LGHNA and CDR2 is YNFKEQ. CDR3 region: CASSQGGPTPEQYF. The DNA for the CDR3 is TGTGCCAGCAGCCAAGGGGGCCCCACTCCAGAGCAGTACTTC.

This clone was detected once. This chain connects TRBV4-3 to TRBJ2-5, with D uncertain. Germline V gene sequence: CDR1 LGHNA, CDR2 YSLEER. The CDR3 contains 15 residues. Trimming stripped 2 bases from V and 1 base from J, with 11 bases between. CDR3 in DNA: TGCGCCAGCAGCCAATTTTGGGCAGGCCAAGAGACCCAGTACTTC. Translated, it gives CASSQFWAGQETQYF.

The J gene is TRBJ2-5, the V gene TRBV6-2 or TRBV6-3; tentative D call: TRBD1 (5 bases). V gave up 3 bases and J gave up 3 bases, with 11 bases separating them. Per the germline V gene, CDR1 is MNHEY and CDR2 is SVGEGT. There are 14 residues in the CDR3. DNA of the CDR3: TGTGCCAGCAGTTATAAGGGGCAAGAAGAGACCCAGTACTTC. It translates to CASSYKGQEETQYF.

The genes are TRBV6-6 and TRBJ2-7; 7 bases are shared with TRBD1. This CDR3 has 14 residues. Per the germline V gene, CDR1 is MNHNY and CDR2 is SVGAGI (reference sequence). V shed 5 bases, J shed 1 base, and the junction held 5 bases outside the gene matches. The CDR3 sequence is CASSTMDRSYEQYF. As DNA, the CDR3 is TGTGCCAGCAGTACGATGGACAGGTCCTACGAGCAGTACTTC.

The chain couples TRBV5-1 to TRBJ2-5; weak D call: TRBD1 (5 bases). This CDR3 contains 13 residues. From germline, CDR1 is SGHRS and CDR2 YFSETQ. Trimming pared 5 bases from V and 7 bases from J, leaving 15 bases between. DNA of the CDR3: TGCGCCAGCAGGACAGATCGACTTGGGACCCAGTACTTC. Protein sequence: CASRTDRLGTQYF.